This entry is about one TCR beta chain. The data stem from a study of blood T cell repertoires in COVID-19. Study-level background: COVID-19 samples from acute and convalescent phases originated in the United States, Italy and Spain.

Sequencing used immunoSEQ multiplex PCR; TCRdb keeps in-frame clones, though not all of them. The table shows roughly 300,000 clones, with approximately 86% occurring only once. From germline, CDR1 is LNHDA and CDR2 SQIVND (reference sequence). The V end lost 7 bases, the J end lost 0 bases, and 15 bases lay between the germline ends. The CDR3 has 15 amino acids. The sequenced material came from PBMCs or T cells enriched from blood (not recorded which). V gene TRBV19 combines with J gene TRBJ1-1; D call uncertain. The sequence was collected from a woman aged 40 to 50 with acute COVID-19. DNA for the CDR3: TGTGCCAGTACCCCCCGCGCGAGAATGAACACTGAAGCTTTCTTT. Translation: CASTPRARMNTEAFF.